This passage covers 28 T cell receptor beta chains from one sample sequenced in a study of blood T cell repertoires in COVID-19. Profiling relied on immunoSEQ multiplex PCR, and the TCRdb table lists in-frame clones only, not all of them. Of about 120,000 clones in the sample, 86% are singletons; the top ten hold roughly an eighth. The sequencing input was peripheral blood. Every receptor here comes from a woman aged 70-85 years with COVID-19, enrolled during active disease.

The chain uses TRBV10-3 and TRBJ1-1; D is unresolved. V lost 4 bases to trimming and J lost 1 base, with 10 bases between them. The CDR3 spans 14 residues. Germline V lookup: CDR1 ENHRY, CDR2 SYGVKD. CDR3 nucleotides: TGTGCCATCAGTGGGCAGCGAGCGAACACTGAAGCTTTCTTT. Protein product: CAISGQRANTEAFF.

The CDR3 coding sequence is TGTGCCAGCAGTTTCCCAGGGGAGCAGTTCTTC. It specifies CASSFPGEQFF. V gene TRBV28 combines with J gene TRBJ2-1, with D perhaps TRBD1 (5 bases). This CDR3 has 11 amino acids. CDR1 and CDR2 from the germline V gene are MDHEN and SYDVKM. Deletions cut 3 bases from V and 10 bases from J, with 7 bases between.

This chain connects TRBV18 to TRBJ1-3, with D unclear. With 6 bases removed from V and 0 bases from J, the gap between germline ends came to 18 bases. Germline loops: CDR1 KGHSH, CDR2 LQKENI. The CDR3 totals 17 residues. CDR3 coding DNA: TGTGCCAGCTCCCAGATAGGCAGCGGCTTCTCTGGAAACACCATATATTTT. Protein product: CASSQIGSGFSGNTIYF.

The V gene is TRBV6-6, the J gene TRBJ1-2; tentative D call: TRBD1 (6 bases). CDR3 length equals 17 residues. From germline, CDR1 is MNHNY and CDR2 SVGAGI (reference sequence). V lost 5 bases, J lost 7 bases, and 26 bases lay in between. This CDR3 reads CASSRGRTDLTNSGYTF. The CDR3 coding sequence is TGTGCCAGCAGTCGCGGTAGGACAGACCTAACTAATTCTGGCTACACCTTC.

The V call is TRBV29-1, the J call TRBJ1-4, with 7 nucleotides matching TRBD1. The germline CDR1 and CDR2 sequences are SQVTM and ANQGSEA. The J segment lost 4 bases and the V segment lost 7 bases, leaving 6 bases of the junction unmatched. CDR3 length: 13 residues. The CDR3 nucleotides are TGCAGCGGGAAAGGGGGCTATAATGAAAAACTGTTTTTT. Protein product: CSGKGGYNEKLFF.

The chain combines TRBV5-1 with TRBJ1-5; D is possibly TRBD1 (6 bases). CDR3 length: 14 amino acids. V gave up 2 bases and J gave up 10 bases, with 16 bases separating them. Germline values: CDR1 SGHRS, CDR2 YFSETQ. In nucleotides, the CDR3 is TGCGCCAGCAGCTTAGGGGGGGTGGAACAACCCCAGCATTTT. Protein sequence: CASSLGGVEQPQHF.

The genes are TRBV5-1 and TRBJ2-1, with a tentative D call TRBD2 (7 bases). The V end was cut by 4 bases, the J end by 9 bases, with 23 bases between. The CDR3 sequence is 16 residues long. Per germline, CDR1 SGHRS and CDR2 YFSETQ. The CDR3 nucleotides read TGCGCCAGCAGCCCGGAGGGGGGGGGCCCCTCTTCTGAGCAGTTCTTC. Protein: CASSPEGGGPSSEQFF. The entire variable domain, with the rest obtained from reference TRBV5-1 and TRBJ2-1, is as follows: KAGVTQTPRYLIKTRGQQVTLSCSPISGHRSVSWYQQTPGQGLQFLFEYFSETQRNKGNFPGRFSGRQFSNSRSEMNVSTLELGDSALYLCASSPEGGGPSSEQFFGPGTRLTVL.

The rearrangement links TRBV7-9 to TRBJ2-1; D might be TRBD2 (7 bases). The length of the CDR3 is 15 residues. The germline V gene has CDR1 SEHNR and CDR2 FQNEAQ (reference sequence). Trimming left V 2 bases short and J 5 bases short, with 13 bases between. CDR3 DNA sequence: TGTGCCAGCAGCTTAATAGGGGGGGAAAACAATGAGCAGTTCTTC. This sequence encodes CASSLIGGENNEQFF.

The DNA for the CDR3 is TGTGCCAGTAGTAGCTTTCGAACTAGCCCTAGCACAGATACGCAGTATTTT. It is translated as CASSSFRTSPSTDTQYF. The chain has TRBV19 and TRBJ2-3; possibly TRBD2 for D (6 bases). Germline loops: CDR1 LNHDA, CDR2 SQIVND (reference sequence). The CDR3 has 17 amino acids. Between the trimmed V and J ends, which lost 4 bases and 0 bases, there was a span of 17 bases.

The chain combines TRBV7-9 with TRBJ1-3; D is perhaps TRBD1 (5 bases). Per germline, CDR1 SEHNR and CDR2 FQNEAQ (reference sequence). The CDR3 contains 14 residues. Trimming removed 8 bases at V and 1 base at J, with 12 bases between. This chain's CDR3 is CASLRQPSGNTIYF. The CDR3, as DNA: TGTGCCAGCCTGAGACAGCCGTCTGGAAACACCATATATTTT.

This chain connects TRBV27 to TRBJ2-7, with 11 bases matching TRBD1. The CDR3 contains 15 residues. CDR1 is MNHEY, CDR2 SMNVEV, per germline (reference sequence). Losses at the gene ends were 8 bases for V and 5 bases for J; bases not matched to a gene: 11. CDR3 sequence reads: CASSKPGTGGNEQYF. DNA for the CDR3: TGTGCCAGCTCAAAGCCCGGGACAGGGGGGAACGAGCAGTACTTC.

The rearrangement joins TRBV16 to TRBJ1-1, with D possibly matching TRBD1 (6 bases). The CDR3 covers 12 residues. Germline CDR1 is KGHSY and CDR2 is FQNENV. V gave up 4 bases and J gave up 12 bases, with 15 bases separating them. This CDR3 reads CASSRAPGVTFF. The CDR3 DNA reads as TGTGCCAGCAGCCGGGCCCCAGGGGTAACTTTCTTT. Using reference TRBV16 and TRBJ1-1 for the parts outside the CDR3, the full variable domain is GEEVAQTPKHLVRGEGQKAKLYCAPIKGHSYVFWYQQVLKNEFKFLISFQNENVFDETGMPKERFSAKCLPNSPCSLEIQATKLEDSAVYFCASSRAPGVTFFGQGTRLTVV.

The gene calls are TRBV27 and TRBJ2-1; 8 nucleotides agree with TRBD1. Germline-derived CDR1 and CDR2 are MNHEY and SMNVEV (reference sequence). The CDR3 length is 15 residues. With V trimmed by 5 bases and J by 4 bases, 7 bases remained unmatched. This CDR3 reads CASSLNRQGYNEQFF. CDR3 nucleotide sequence: TGTGCCAGCAGTCTAAACAGACAGGGGTACAATGAGCAGTTCTTC.

The J gene is TRBJ1-1, the V gene TRBV20-1; unclear D gene. The V gene lost 4 bases and the J gene lost 2 bases, with 17 bases spanning the gap. Germline-derived CDR1 and CDR2 are DFQATT and SNEGSKA (reference sequence). This CDR3 comprises 15 residues. CDR3 nucleotides: TGCAGTGCTATTGACCCTCGGGGATCCAACACTGAAGCTTTCTTT. It codes for CSAIDPRGSNTEAFF.

The chain uses TRBV12-3 or TRBV12-4 and TRBJ2-5; D is possibly TRBD2 (6 bases). Trimming cost V 5 bases and J 2 bases, with 9 bases left between them. The CDR3 has 13 residues. This CDR3 reads CASSRDSQETQYF. The CDR3 DNA reads as TGTGCCAGCAGTAGGGACTCTCAAGAGACCCAGTACTTC.

The chain couples TRBV7-9 to TRBJ1-5, with 9 bases identical to TRBD1. V lost 6 bases, J lost 3 bases, and 6 bases stayed unmatched. CDR3 length: 15 amino acids. Germline CDR1 and CDR2: SEHNR and FQNEAQ (reference sequence). For the CDR3, the DNA is TGTGCCAGCAGTTCCGACAGGGGGGTCAATCAGCCCCAGCATTTT. It encodes CASSSDRGVNQPQHF.

This clone was detected only once. CDR3 coding DNA: TGTGCCGAGTCGGGGGACGAGCAGTACTTC. Encoded protein: CAESGDEQYF. This chain joins TRBV19 and TRBJ2-7; maybe TRBD2 (6 bases). The CDR3 contains 10 residues. Trimming removed 11 bases at V and 5 bases at J, with 10 bases between. The germline gives CDR1 LNHDA, CDR2 SQIVND (reference sequence).

CDR3 sequence: CASSYGTGVLEQYF. The CDR3 DNA sequence: TGCGCCAGCAGCTACGGGACAGGGGTTTTGGAGCAGTACTTC. The V and J genes are TRBV5-1 and TRBJ2-7, with 10 bases fitting TRBD1. Per the germline V gene, CDR1 is SGHRS and CDR2 is YFSETQ. V was pared by 3 bases and J by 7 bases, with 7 bases of the junction left unmatched. This CDR3 region has 14 residues.

The chain's CDR3 is CAISELGPGSYNEQFF. The CDR3 DNA reads as TGTGCCATCAGTGAACTAGGGCCTGGCTCCTACAATGAGCAGTTCTTC. The chain uses TRBV10-3 and TRBJ2-1, with D tentatively TRBD2 (5 bases). Germline V gene data show CDR1 as ENHRY and CDR2 as SYGVKD. The V end lost 3 bases, the J end lost 0 bases, and 12 bases lay between the germline ends. This CDR3 region has 16 residues.

The chain employs TRBV28 and TRBJ1-4; D ambiguous. The CDR3 totals 13 residues. Germline V gene data show CDR1 as MDHEN and CDR2 as SYDVKM. V was clipped by 6 bases and J by 8 bases, with 13 bases between them. The CDR3 coding sequence is TGTGCCAGCAGGACTAGTGGGAGGGAAAAACTGTTTTTT. Translation gives CASRTSGREKLFF. The full variable domain, completed using reference TRBV28 and TRBJ1-4, is DVKVTQSSRYLVKRTGEKVFLECVQDMDHENMFWYRQDPGLGLRLIYFSYDVKMKEKGDIPEGYSVSREKKERFSLILESASTNQTSMYLCASRTSGREKLFFGSGTQLSVL.

V is TRBV28 and J is TRBJ2-7, with a possible D match to TRBD2 (6 bases). There are 13 residues in the CDR3. The germline V and J ends were trimmed by 4 bases and 4 bases, with 11 bases remaining between them. CDR1 is MDHEN, CDR2 SYDVKM, per germline. CDR3 residues: CASSSWRDYEQYF. CDR3 nucleotide sequence: TGTGCCAGCAGTTCCTGGAGGGATTACGAGCAGTACTTC.

This chain links TRBV14 with TRBJ2-3; D is uncertain. The CDR3 spans 15 residues. The germline gives CDR1 SGHDN, CDR2 FVKESK. V gave up 2 bases and J gave up 0 bases, with 9 bases separating them. This chain's CDR3 is CASSQWLVSTDTQYF. CDR3 sequence (DNA): TGTGCCAGCAGCCAATGGTTAGTGAGCACAGATACGCAGTATTTT.

The J gene is TRBJ1-6, the V gene TRBV28; D ambiguous. Germline V lookup: CDR1 MDHEN, CDR2 SYDVKM. This CDR3 is built from 15 residues. V was clipped by 8 bases and J by 8 bases, with 19 bases between them. Written as DNA, the CDR3 is TGTGCCAGCCGAAACTCGGAGCTCATTCATTCACCCCTCCACTTT. This translates into CASRNSELIHSPLHF.

The rearrangement links TRBV3-1 (or the pseudogene TRBV3-2) to TRBJ1-2; 7 bases line up with TRBD1. Germline V lookup: CDR1 LGHDT, CDR2 YNNKEL (reference sequence). This CDR3 comprises 14 residues. V lost 4 bases and J lost 4; bases outside the gene matches: 6. The chain's CDR3 is CASSPTGQAYGYTF. The CDR3 DNA reads as TGTGCCAGCAGCCCCACCGGACAGGCCTATGGCTACACCTTC.

This chain joins TRBV7-9 and TRBJ2-2; D not certain. The CDR3 spans 15 residues. The germline gives CDR1 SEHNR, CDR2 FQNEAQ (reference sequence). The V end lost 0 bases, the J end lost 6 bases, and 11 bases lay between the germline ends. The CDR3 reads CASSLAGSYSGELFF. CDR3 nucleotide sequence: TGTGCCAGCAGCTTAGCGGGCAGCTATTCCGGGGAGCTGTTTTTT.

The rearrangement uses TRBV25-1 and TRBJ1-6, with a possible D match to TRBD1 (6 bases). V lost 5 bases, J lost 7 bases, and 18 bases lay in between. The germline V gene has CDR1 MGHDK and CDR2 SYGVNS. The CDR3 contains 16 residues. The CDR3 DNA reads as TGTGCCAGCAGTAGAGGTGGGGGCGCATTGAATTCACCCCTCCACTTT. This gives the protein CASSRGGGALNSPLHF.

The rearrangement uses TRBV19 and TRBJ2-1; TRBD2 might be the D (5 bases). This CDR3 comprises 12 residues. Germline lookup yields CDR1 LNHDA and CDR2 SQIVND (reference sequence). V gave up 5 bases and J gave up 13 bases, with 15 bases separating them. The CDR3 reads CASSWSSAGQFF. The CDR3 coding sequence is TGTGCCAGTAGTTGGAGCAGCGCGGGTCAGTTCTTC.

CDR3 sequence: CAWSSGLLNEKLFF. In DNA form, the CDR3 reads TGTGCCTGGTCCTCGGGACTGCTTAATGAAAAACTGTTTTTT. The V gene is TRBV30, the J gene TRBJ1-4, with a weak D call TRBD1 (5 bases). V gave up 5 bases and J gave up 4 bases, with 14 bases separating them. Looked up from germline, CDR1 is GTSNPN and CDR2 is SVGIG (reference sequence). The CDR3 consists of 14 residues.